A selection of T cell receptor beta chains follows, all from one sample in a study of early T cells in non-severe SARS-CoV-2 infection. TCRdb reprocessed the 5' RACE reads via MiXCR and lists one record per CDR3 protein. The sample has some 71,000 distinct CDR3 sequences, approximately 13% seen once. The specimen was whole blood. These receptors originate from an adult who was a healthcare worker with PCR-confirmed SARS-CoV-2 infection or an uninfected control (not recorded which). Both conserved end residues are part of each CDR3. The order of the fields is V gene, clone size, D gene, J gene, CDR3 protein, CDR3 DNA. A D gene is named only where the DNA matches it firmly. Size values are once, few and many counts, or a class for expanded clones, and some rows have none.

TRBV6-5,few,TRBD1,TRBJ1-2,CASRSRDRATLGYTF,TGTGCCAGCAGGAGCCGGGACAGGGCGACCCTTGGCTACACCTTC
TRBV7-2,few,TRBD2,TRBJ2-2,CASSYGTSVSGELFF,TGTGCCAGCAGCTATGGGACTAGCGTTTCCGGGGAGCTGTTTTTT
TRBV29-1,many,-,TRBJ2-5,CSVAGSLKQETQYF,TGCAGCGTTGCAGGGAGTCTAAAACAAGAGACCCAGTACTTC
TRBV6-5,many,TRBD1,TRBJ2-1,CASRLNWGQDNEQFF,TGTGCCAGCAGGCTCAATTGGGGACAGGACAATGAGCAGTTCTTC
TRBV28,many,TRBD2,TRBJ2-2,CASSSGGGPGTGELFF,TGTGCCAGCAGTAGCGGGGGGGGCCCGGGCACCGGGGAGCTGTTTTTT
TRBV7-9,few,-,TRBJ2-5,CASSKAGGNSGTQYF,TGTGCCAGCAGCAAGGCAGGGGGGAATTCAGGGACCCAGTACTTC
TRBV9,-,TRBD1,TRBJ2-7,CASSVATGEYYEQYF,TGTGCCAGCAGCGTGGCGACAGGGGAATACTACGAGCAGTACTTC
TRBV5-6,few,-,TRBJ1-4,CASSLYKARGYNEKLFF,TGTGCCAGCAGTTTATACAAGGCCCGGGGATATAATGAAAAACTGTTTTTT
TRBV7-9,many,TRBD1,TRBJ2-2,CASSRRTGGTGELFF,TGTGCCAGCAGCAGGCGGACAGGGGGGACCGGGGAGCTGTTTTTT
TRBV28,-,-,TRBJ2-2,CASTTATGELFF,TGTGCCAGCACAACAGCCACCGGGGAGCTGTTTTTT
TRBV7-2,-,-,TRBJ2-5,CASSLDYGTQYF,TGTGCCAGCAGCTTGGACTACGGGACCCAGTACTTC
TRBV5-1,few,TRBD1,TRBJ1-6,CASSPTGDNSPLHF,TGCGCCAGCAGCCCGACAGGGGATAATTCACCCCTCCACTTT
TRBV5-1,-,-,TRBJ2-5,CASSQKLGDQETQYF,TGCGCCAGCAGCCAAAAACTAGGCGATCAAGAGACCCAGTACTTC
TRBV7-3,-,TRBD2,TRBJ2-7,CASSTGLADEEQYF,TGTGCCAGCAGCACGGGACTAGCGGACGAGGAGCAGTACTTC
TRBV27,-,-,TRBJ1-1,CASSFFDRTEAFF,TGTGCCAGCAGTTTCTTCGACCGCACTGAAGCTTTCTTT
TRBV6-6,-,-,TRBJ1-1,CASRTRATEAFF,TGTGCCAGCCGAACCCGCGCGACTGAAGCTTTCTTT
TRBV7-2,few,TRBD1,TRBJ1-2,CASSLGGDRKLNYGYTF,TGTGCCAGCAGCTTAGGAGGGGACAGGAAACTTAACTATGGCTACACCTTC
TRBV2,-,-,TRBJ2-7,CASSELPAPEQYF,TGTGCCAGCAGTGAATTACCGGCCCCCGAGCAGTACTTC
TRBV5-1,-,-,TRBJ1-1,CASSFLDSQNTEAFF,TGCGCCAGCAGCTTTTTAGACAGCCAGAACACTGAAGCTTTCTTT
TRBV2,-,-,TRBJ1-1,CASSEYQGATEAFF,TGTGCCAGCAGTGAATACCAGGGCGCCACTGAAGCTTTCTTT
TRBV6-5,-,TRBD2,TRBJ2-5,CASSYSFSGGASAETQYF,TGTGCCAGCAGTTACTCGTTTAGCGGGGGGGCGTCTGCAGAGACCCAGTACTTC
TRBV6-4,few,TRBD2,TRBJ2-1,CASSLTSGGAYEQFF,TGTGCCAGCAGCCTCACTAGCGGGGGGGCCTATGAGCAGTTCTTC
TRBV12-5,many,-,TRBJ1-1,CASGPGGPTEAFF,TGTGCTAGTGGCCCAGGAGGACCCACTGAAGCTTTCTTT
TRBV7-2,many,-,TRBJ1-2,CASSEQPIGGYTF,TGTGCCAGCAGCGAACAGCCGATCGGCGGCTACACCTTC
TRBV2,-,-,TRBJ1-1,CASSDQTGNTEAFF,TGTGCCAGCAGTGACCAGACAGGGAACACTGAAGCTTTCTTT
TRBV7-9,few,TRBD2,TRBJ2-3,CASSFTVAGALATQYF,TGTGCCAGCAGCTTTACGGTAGCGGGGGCCTTAGCTACGCAGTATTTT
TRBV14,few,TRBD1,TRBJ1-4,CASSQLQGVEEKLFF,TGTGCCAGCAGCCAATTACAGGGGGTAGAAGAAAAACTGTTTTTT
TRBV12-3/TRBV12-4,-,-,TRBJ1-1,CASSFDWWGAFF,TGTGCCAGCAGTTTTGATTGGTGGGGAGCTTTCTTT
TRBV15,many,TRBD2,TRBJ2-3,CATSGSRGLAGAWGTTDTQYF,TGTGCCACCAGTGGGAGTCGGGGACTAGCGGGGGCCTGGGGTACTACAGATACGCAGTATTTT
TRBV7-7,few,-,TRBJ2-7,CASSLGKDGNYEQYF,TGTGCCAGCAGCTTAGGGAAGGACGGAAACTACGAGCAGTACTTC
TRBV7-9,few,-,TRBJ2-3,CASSFNLDTDTQYF,TGTGCCAGCAGTTTTAACCTCGACACAGATACGCAGTATTTT
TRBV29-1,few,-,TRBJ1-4,CSAGGEKLFF,TGCAGCGCAGGTGGAGAAAAACTGTTTTTT
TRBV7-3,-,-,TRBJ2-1,CASSLDPVDEQFF,TGTGCCAGCAGCTTAGACCCCGTGGATGAGCAGTTCTTC
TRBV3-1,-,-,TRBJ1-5,CASSHVPGNQPQHF,TGTGCCAGCAGCCATGTCCCCGGGAATCAGCCCCAGCATTTT
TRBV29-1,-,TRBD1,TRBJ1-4,CSVAGTGALEKLFF,TGCAGCGTGGCCGGGACAGGGGCCCTTGAAAAACTGTTTTTT
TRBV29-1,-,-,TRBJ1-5,CSGGDSNQPQHF,TGCAGCGGAGGGGATAGCAATCAGCCCCAGCATTTT
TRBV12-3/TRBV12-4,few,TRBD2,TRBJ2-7,CASSPRGLAGIHEQYF,TGTGCCAGCAGTCCCCGGGGACTAGCGGGGATCCACGAGCAGTACTTC
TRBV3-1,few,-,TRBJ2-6,CASGEDSFSGANVLTF,TGTGCCAGCGGGGAGGACAGTTTCTCTGGGGCCAACGTCCTGACTTTC
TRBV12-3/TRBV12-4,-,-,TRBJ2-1,CASSSGNSYNEQFF,TGTGCCAGCAGCTCAGGGAACTCCTACAATGAGCAGTTCTTC
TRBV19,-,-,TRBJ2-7,CASSISSTGKVYEQYF,TGTGCCAGTAGTATTTCCTCGACAGGCAAAGTTTACGAGCAGTACTTC
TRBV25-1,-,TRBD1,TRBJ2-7,CASSARDRGTYEQYF,TGTGCCAGCAGTGCCCGGGACAGGGGTACCTACGAGCAGTACTTC
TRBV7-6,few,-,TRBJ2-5,CASSKGRQEETQYF,TGTGCCAGCAGCAAGGGACGCCAGGAGGAGACCCAGTACTTC
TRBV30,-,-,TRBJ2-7,CAWSVQNEQYF,TGTGCCTGGAGTGTACAAAACGAGCAGTACTTC
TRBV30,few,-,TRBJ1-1,CAWSVPPGVNTEAFF,TGTGCCTGGAGTGTACCCCCAGGGGTGAACACTGAAGCTTTCTTT
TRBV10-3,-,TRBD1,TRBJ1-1,CAISPDRGGLIAEAFF,TGTGCCATCAGCCCGGACAGGGGTGGTCTAATTGCTGAAGCTTTCTTT
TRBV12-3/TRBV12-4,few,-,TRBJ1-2,CASSANTYGYTF,TGTGCCAGCAGTGCGAACACGTATGGCTACACCTTC
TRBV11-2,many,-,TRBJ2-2,CASSFQGTATGELFF,TGTGCCAGCAGCTTCCAAGGGACTGCAACCGGGGAGCTGTTTTTT
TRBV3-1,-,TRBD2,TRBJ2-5,CASRPPGLTGVTQYF,TGTGCCAGCAGACCCCCGGGACTAACCGGTGTGACCCAGTACTTC
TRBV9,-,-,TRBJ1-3,CASSQAPSGNTIYF,TGTGCCAGCAGCCAGGCCCCCTCTGGAAACACCATATATTTT
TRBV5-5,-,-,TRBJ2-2,CASNSGWDTGELFF,TGTGCCAGCAATTCAGGGTGGGACACCGGGGAGCTGTTTTTT
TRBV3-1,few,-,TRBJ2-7,CASSQVSSDEQYF,TGTGCCAGCAGCCAAGTGAGTAGCGACGAGCAGTACTTC
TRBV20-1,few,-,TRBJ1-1,CSAEEGQSEAFF,TGCAGTGCCGAGGAGGGACAATCTGAAGCTTTCTTT
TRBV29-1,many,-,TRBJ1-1,CSASSGENTEAFF,TGCAGCGCTTCATCGGGGGAAAACACTGAAGCTTTCTTT